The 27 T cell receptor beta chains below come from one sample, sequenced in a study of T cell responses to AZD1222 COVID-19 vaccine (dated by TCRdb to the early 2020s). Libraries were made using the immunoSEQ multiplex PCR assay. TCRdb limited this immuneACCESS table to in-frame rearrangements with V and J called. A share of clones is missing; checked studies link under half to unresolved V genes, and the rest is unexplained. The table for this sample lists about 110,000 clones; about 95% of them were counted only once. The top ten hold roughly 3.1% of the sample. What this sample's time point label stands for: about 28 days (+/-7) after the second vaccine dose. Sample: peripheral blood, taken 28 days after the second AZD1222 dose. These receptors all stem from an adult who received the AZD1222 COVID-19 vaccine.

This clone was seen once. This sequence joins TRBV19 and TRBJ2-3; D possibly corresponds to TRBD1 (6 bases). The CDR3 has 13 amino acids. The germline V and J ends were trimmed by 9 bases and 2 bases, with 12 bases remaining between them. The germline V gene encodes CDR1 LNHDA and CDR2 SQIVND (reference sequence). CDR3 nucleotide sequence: TGTGCCAGCAAGGGACAAAACACAGATACGCAGTATTTT. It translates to CASKGQNTDTQYF.

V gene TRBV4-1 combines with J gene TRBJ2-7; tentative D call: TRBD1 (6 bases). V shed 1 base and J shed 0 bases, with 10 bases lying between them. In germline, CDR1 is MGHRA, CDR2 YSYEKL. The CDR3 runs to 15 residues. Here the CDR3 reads CASSQAPDSSYEQYF. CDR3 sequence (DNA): TGCGCCAGCAGCCAAGCTCCGGACAGCTCCTACGAGCAGTACTTC.

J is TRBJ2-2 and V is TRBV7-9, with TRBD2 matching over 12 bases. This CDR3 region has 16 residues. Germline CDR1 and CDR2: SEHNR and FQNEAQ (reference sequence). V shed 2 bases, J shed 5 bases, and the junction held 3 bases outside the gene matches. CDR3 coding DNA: TGTGCCAGCAGCTTAAGTACTAGCGGGGGGACCGGGGAGCTGTTTTTT. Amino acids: CASSLSTSGGTGELFF.

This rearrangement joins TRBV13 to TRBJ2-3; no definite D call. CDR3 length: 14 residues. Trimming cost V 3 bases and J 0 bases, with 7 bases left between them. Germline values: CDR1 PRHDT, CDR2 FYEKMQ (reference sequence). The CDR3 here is CASSFLISTDTQYF. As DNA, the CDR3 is TGTGCCAGCAGCTTTCTCATTAGCACAGATACGCAGTATTTT.

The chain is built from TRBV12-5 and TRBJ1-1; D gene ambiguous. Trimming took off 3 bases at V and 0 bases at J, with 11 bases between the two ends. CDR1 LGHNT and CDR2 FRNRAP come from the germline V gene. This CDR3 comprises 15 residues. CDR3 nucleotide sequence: TGTGCTAGTGGTTTCTCCTCTGCCATGAACACTGAAGCTTTCTTT. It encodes CASGFSSAMNTEAFF.

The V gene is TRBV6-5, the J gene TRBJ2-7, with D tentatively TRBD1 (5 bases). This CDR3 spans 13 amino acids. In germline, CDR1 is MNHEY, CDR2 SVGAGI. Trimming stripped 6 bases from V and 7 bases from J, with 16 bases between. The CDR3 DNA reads TGTGCCAGCAGCCCCAGTTGGGGCAGGGAGCAGTACTTC. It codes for CASSPSWGREQYF.

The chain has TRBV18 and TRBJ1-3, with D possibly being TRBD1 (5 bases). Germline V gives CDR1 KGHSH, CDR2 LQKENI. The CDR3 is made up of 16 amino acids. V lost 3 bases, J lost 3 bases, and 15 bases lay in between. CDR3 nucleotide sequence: TGTGCCAGCTCACCCGTACCCCCAGGGAATGGAAACACCATATATTTT. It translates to CASSPVPPGNGNTIYF.

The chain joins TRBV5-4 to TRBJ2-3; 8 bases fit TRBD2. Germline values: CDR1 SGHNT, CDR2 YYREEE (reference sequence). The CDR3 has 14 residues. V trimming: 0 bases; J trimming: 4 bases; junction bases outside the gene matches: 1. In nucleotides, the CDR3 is TGTGCCAGCAGCTTGGCGGGAGGGCCAGATACGCAGTATTTT. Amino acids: CASSLAGGPDTQYF.

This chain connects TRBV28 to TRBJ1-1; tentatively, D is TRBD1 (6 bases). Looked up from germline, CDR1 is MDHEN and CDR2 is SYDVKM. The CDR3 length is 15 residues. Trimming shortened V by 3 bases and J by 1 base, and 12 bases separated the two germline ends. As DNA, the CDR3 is TGTGCCAGCAGTTTTAGTTCGACAGGGAACACTGAAGCTTTCTTT. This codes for CASSFSSTGNTEAFF.

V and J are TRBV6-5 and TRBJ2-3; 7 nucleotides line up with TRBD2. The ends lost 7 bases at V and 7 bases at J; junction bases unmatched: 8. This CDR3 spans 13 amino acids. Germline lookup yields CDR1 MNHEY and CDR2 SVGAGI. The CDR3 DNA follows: TGTGCCAGCACCCCCGGAGCGGGATATACGCAGTATTTT. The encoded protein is CASTPGAGYTQYF.

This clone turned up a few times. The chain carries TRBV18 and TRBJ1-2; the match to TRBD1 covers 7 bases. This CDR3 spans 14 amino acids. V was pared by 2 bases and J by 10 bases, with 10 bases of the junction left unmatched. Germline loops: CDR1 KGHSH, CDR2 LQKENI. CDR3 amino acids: CASSPIETGYFYTF. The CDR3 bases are TGTGCCAGCTCACCAATCGAGACAGGGTACTTCTACACCTTC.

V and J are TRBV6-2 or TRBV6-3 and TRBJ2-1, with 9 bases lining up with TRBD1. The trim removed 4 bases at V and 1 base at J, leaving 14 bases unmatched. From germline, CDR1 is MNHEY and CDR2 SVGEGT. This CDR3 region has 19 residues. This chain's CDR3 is CASSSLLVRTGVSYNEQFF. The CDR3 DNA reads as TGTGCCAGCAGTTCCCTACTAGTTCGGACAGGGGTTTCCTACAATGAGCAGTTCTTC.

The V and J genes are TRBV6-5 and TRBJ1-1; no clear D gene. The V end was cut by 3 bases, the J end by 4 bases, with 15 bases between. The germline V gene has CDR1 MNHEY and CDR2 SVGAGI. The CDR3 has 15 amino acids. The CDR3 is CASSYWSGMTTEAFF. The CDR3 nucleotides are TGTGCCAGCAGTTATTGGTCGGGCATGACCACTGAAGCTTTCTTT.

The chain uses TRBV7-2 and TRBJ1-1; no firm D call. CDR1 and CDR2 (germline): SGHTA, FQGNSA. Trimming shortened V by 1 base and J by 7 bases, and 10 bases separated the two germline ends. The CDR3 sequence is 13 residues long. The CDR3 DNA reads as TGTGCCAGCAGCTTAGTGGAGGGCAATGAAGCTTTCTTT. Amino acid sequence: CASSLVEGNEAFF.

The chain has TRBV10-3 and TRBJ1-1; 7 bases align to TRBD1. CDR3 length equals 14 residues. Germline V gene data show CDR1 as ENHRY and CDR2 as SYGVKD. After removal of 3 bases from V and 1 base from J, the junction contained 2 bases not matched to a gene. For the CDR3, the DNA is TGTGCCATCAGTGACCGACAGGGGAACACTGAAGCTTTCTTT. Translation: CAISDRQGNTEAFF.

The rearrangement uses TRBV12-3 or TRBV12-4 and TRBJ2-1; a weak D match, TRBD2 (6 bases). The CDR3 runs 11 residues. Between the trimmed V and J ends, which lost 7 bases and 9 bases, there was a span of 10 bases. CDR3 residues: CASMVEGEQFF. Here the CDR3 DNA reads TGTGCCAGCATGGTGGAGGGTGAGCAGTTCTTC.

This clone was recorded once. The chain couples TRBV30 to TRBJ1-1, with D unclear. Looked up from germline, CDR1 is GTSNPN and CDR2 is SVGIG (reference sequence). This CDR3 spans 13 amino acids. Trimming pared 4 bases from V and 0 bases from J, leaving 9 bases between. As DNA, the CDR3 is TGTGCCTGGATTTCGCAGGTGAACACTGAAGCTTTCTTT. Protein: CAWISQVNTEAFF.

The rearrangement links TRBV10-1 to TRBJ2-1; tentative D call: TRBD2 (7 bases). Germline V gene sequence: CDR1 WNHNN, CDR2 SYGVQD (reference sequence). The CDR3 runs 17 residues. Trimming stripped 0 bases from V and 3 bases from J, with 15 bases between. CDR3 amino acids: CASSESRGRGGYNEQFF. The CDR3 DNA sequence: TGCGCCAGCAGTGAGTCGAGAGGGAGGGGGGGCTACAATGAGCAGTTCTTC.

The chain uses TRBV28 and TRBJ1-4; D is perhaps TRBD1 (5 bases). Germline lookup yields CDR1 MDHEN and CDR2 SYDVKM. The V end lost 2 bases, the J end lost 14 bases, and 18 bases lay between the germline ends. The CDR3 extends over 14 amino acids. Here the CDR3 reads CASSLEGEQRRLFF. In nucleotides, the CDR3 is TGTGCCAGCAGTTTAGAAGGGGAGCAGAGGAGGCTGTTTTTT.

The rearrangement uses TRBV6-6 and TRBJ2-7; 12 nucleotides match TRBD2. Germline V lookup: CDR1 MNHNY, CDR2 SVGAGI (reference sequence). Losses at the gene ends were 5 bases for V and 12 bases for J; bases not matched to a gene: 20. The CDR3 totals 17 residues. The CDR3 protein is CASSPSPLTSGSLLAYF. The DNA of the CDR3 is TGTGCCAGCAGTCCTTCGCCGCTGACTAGCGGGAGCTTGTTGGCGTACTTC.

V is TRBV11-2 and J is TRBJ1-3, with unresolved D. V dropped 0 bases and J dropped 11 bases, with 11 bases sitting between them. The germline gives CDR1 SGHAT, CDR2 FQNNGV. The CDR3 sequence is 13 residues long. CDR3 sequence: CASSLDSQTAIYF. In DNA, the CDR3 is TGTGCCAGCAGCTTAGACTCACAGACCGCCATATATTTT.

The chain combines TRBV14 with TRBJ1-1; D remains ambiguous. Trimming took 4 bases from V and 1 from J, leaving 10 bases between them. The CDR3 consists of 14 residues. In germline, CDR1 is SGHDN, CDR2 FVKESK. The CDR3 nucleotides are TGTGCCAGCAGCCCACTGAGAACGAACACTGAAGCTTTCTTT. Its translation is CASSPLRTNTEAFF.

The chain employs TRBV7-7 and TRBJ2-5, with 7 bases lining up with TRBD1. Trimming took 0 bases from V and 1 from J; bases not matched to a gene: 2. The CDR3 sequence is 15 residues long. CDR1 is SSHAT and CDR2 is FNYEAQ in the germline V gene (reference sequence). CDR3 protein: CASSLATGFQETQYF. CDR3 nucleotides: TGTGCCAGCAGCTTAGCGACAGGGTTCCAAGAGACCCAGTACTTC.

CDR3 in DNA: TGTGCCAGCAGCCATGGGGGGGGCGAGGTCTCGGTCGGCACCTTC. Translating gives CASSHGGGEVSVGTF. The V gene is TRBV28, the J gene TRBJ1-2; D is possibly TRBD1 (6 bases). In germline, CDR1 is MDHEN, CDR2 SYDVKM. V lost 6 bases to trimming and J lost 13 bases, with 27 bases between them. This CDR3 region has 15 residues.

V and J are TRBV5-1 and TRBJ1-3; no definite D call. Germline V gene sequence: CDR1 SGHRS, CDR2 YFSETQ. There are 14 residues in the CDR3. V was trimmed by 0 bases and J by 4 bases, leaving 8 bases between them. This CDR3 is CASSLVGAGNTIYF. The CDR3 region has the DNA TGCGCCAGCAGCTTGGTAGGAGCCGGAAACACCATATATTTT.

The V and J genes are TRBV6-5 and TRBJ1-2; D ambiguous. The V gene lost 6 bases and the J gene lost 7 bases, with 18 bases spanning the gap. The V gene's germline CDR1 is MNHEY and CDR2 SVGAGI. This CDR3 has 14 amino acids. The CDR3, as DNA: TGTGCCAGCAGCGTACAGTCCGGGTTACCTGGCTACACCTTC. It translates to CASSVQSGLPGYTF.

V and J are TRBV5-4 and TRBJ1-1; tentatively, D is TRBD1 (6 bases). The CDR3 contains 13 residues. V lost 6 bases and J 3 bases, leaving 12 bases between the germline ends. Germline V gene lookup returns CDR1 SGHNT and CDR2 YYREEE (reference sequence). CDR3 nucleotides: TGTGCCAGCACCCCTGGACAGCACACTGAAGCTTTCTTT. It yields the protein CASTPGQHTEAFF.